This T cell receptor beta chain appears in the sequencing data of a study of vaccination effects on CD4 cells after COVID-19. Study-level background: Participants received two doses of either the BNT162b2 or mRNA-1273 vaccine.

V lost 1 base, J lost 5 bases, and 5 bases lay in between. The germline CDR1 and CDR2 sequences are SGHTA and FQGTGA. This CDR3 region has 13 residues. Study-level findings and limits: Recruitment yielded few convalescent patients, and the study had no early post-infection timepoints. Among infection- and vaccine-induced clones, marked clonal contraction occurred late after vaccination.

This clone was recorded only once. What it binds is unknown. The repertoire was sequenced with immunoSEQ multiplex PCR; TCRdb's copy has only in-frame clones and lacks some. The sample holds around 79,000 clones, 78% seen once. Viral peptide pools were used in the ViraFEST assay to expand antigen-specific CD4+ T cells, and sequencing came afterward. Isolating CD4+ T cells followed less than 11 days of culture. Among the vaccine recipients, none had a prior SARS-CoV-2 infection, and nucleocapsid antibodies were negative. In the cultures, half the medium was exchanged for IL-2 medium on days 3 and 7. Here the sequenced sample was CD4+ T cells from PBMCs cultured with SARS-CoV-2 spike peptides, taken before COVID-19 vaccination. The clonotype originates from a human donor who received a COVID-19 vaccine. The chain couples TRBV7-3 to TRBJ2-2; D remains ambiguous. CDR3 amino acids: CASSLKNTGELFF. Here the CDR3 DNA reads TGTGCCAGCAGCTTAAAGAATACCGGGGAGCTGTTTTTT.